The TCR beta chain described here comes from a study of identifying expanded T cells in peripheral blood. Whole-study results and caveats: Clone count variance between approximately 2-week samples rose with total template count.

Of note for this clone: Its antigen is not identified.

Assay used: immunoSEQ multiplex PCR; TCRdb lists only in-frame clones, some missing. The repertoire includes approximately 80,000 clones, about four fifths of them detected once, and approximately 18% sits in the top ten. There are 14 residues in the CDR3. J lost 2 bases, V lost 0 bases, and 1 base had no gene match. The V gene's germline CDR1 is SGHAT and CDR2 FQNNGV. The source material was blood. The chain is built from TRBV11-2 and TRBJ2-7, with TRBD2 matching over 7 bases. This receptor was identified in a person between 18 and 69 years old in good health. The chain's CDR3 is CASSLEREAYEQYF. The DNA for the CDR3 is TGTGCCAGCAGCTTAGAACGGGAGGCCTACGAGCAGTACTTC.